A single sample gave rise to the 30 T cell receptor beta chains below, sequenced in a study of cytotoxic CD8 clonotypes in ibrutinib-treated CLL. Only in-frame clones appear in the TCRdb table, and some are missing; sequencing was by immunoSEQ multiplex PCR. The sample consists of 200,000 to 250,000 clones, 65% to 80% of them appearing once. Sequencing was performed on PBMCs, taken after 12 months of ibrutinib treatment. These receptors all come from a human donor with chronic lymphocytic leukemia.

The chain couples TRBV27 to TRBJ1-2; tentatively, D is TRBD1 (5 bases). The CDR3 contains 17 residues. Germline-derived CDR1 and CDR2 are MNHEY and SMNVEV (reference sequence). The V end was cut by 5 bases, the J end by 2 bases, with 21 bases between. The CDR3 DNA reads TGTGCCAGCAGTAAATACGTCCAGGGTGGCGGGAACTATGGCTACACCTTC. Translation gives CASSKYVQGGGNYGYTF.

The J gene is TRBJ2-5, the V gene TRBV6-5; D is possibly TRBD1 or TRBD2 (5 bases each). The V and J ends lost 8 bases and 0 bases respectively, with 13 bases between them. Germline V gene data show CDR1 as MNHEY and CDR2 as SVGAGI. There are 14 residues in the CDR3. The CDR3 sequence: CASRDLPYQETQYF. The CDR3 nucleotides are TGTGCCAGCCGGGACCTTCCGTACCAAGAGACCCAGTACTTC.

The chain links TRBV7-2 to TRBJ1-2, with unresolved D. The V end was cut by 0 bases, the J end by 0 bases, with 14 bases between. Germline lookup yields CDR1 SGHTA and CDR2 FQGNSA. There are 17 residues in the CDR3. DNA of the CDR3: TGTGCCAGCAGCTTAGCAATTGGGCCAGCTACTAACTATGGCTACACCTTC. Protein: CASSLAIGPATNYGYTF.

This clone has more than one count but fewer than ten. CDR3 bases: TGTGCCAGTAGCCCTTATAGCAATCAGCCCCAGCATTTT. This gives the protein CASSPYSNQPQHF. V is TRBV19 and J is TRBJ1-5; no definite D call. Per germline, CDR1 LNHDA and CDR2 SQIVND (reference sequence). The CDR3 extends over 13 amino acids. V was pared by 6 bases and J by 0 bases, with 6 bases between. Based on the CDR3 plus reference TRBV19 and TRBJ1-5, the full variable domain is DGGITQSPKYLFRKEGQNVTLSCEQNLNHDAMYWYRQDPGQGLRLIYYSQIVNDFQKGDIAEGYSVSREKKESFPLTVTSAQKNPTAFYLCASSPYSNQPQHFGDGTRLSIL.

This sequence joins TRBV7-6 and TRBJ2-7, with D maybe TRBD1 (6 bases). This CDR3 has 15 amino acids. V was shortened by 5 bases and J by 0 bases, with 14 bases between the two germline ends. The germline V gene encodes CDR1 SGHVS and CDR2 FNYEAQ. DNA for the CDR3: TGTGCCAGCAGCCCAACAGGGTCAGGCTCCTACGAGCAGTACTTC. Protein sequence: CASSPTGSGSYEQYF. The full variable domain, rest sourced from reference TRBV7-6 and TRBJ2-7, is GAGVSQSPRYKVTKRGQDVALRCDPISGHVSLYWYRQALGQGPEFLTYFNYEAQQDKSGLPNDRFSAERPEGSISTLTIQRTEQRDSAMYRCASSPTGSGSYEQYFGPGTRLTVT.

In its sample, this clone was seen once. The chain joins TRBV5-6 to TRBJ1-5, with TRBD1 matching over 7 bases. The germline V gene has CDR1 SGHDT and CDR2 YYEEEE. The CDR3 covers 17 residues. V gave up 4 bases and J gave up 0 bases; unmatched junction bases: 10. The CDR3 sequence is CASSLRTGFYSNQPQHF. CDR3 in DNA: TGTGCCAGCAGCCTCCGGACAGGCTTCTATAGCAATCAGCCCCAGCATTTT.

This chain joins TRBV28 and TRBJ1-2; unclear D gene. This CDR3 comprises 12 residues. Trimming shortened V by 8 bases and J by 4 bases, and 11 bases separated the two germline ends. The germline V gene encodes CDR1 MDHEN and CDR2 SYDVKM. The CDR3 DNA is TGTGCCAGCCGCACGAAGGGCTATGGCTACACCTTC. It encodes CASRTKGYGYTF.

V and J are TRBV5-1 and TRBJ1-5; 8 bases align to TRBD1. The CDR3 is made up of 17 amino acids. The germline V gene encodes CDR1 SGHRS and CDR2 YFSETQ. Unmatched junction bases numbered 6, after V lost 1 base and J lost 0 bases. DNA of the CDR3: TGCGCCAGCAGCTTGACAGGGGGGGAAGATAGCAATCAGCCCCAGCATTTT. Amino acid sequence: CASSLTGGEDSNQPQHF.

The chain carries TRBV19 and TRBJ2-5; TRBD2 is a possible D gene (6 bases). In germline, CDR1 is LNHDA, CDR2 SQIVND (reference sequence). This CDR3 has 12 amino acids. Trimming stripped 6 bases from V and 10 bases from J, with 15 bases between. Here the CDR3 reads CASSLSTGGQYF. DNA of the CDR3: TGTGCCAGTAGCCTTTCTACCGGGGGCCAGTACTTC. The full variable domain, rest sourced from reference TRBV19 and TRBJ2-5, is DGGITQSPKYLFRKEGQNVTLSCEQNLNHDAMYWYRQDPGQGLRLIYYSQIVNDFQKGDIAEGYSVSREKKESFPLTVTSAQKNPTAFYLCASSLSTGGQYFGPGTRLLVL.

The chain is built from TRBV6-5 and TRBJ2-7; D remains ambiguous. CDR1 is MNHEY and CDR2 is SVGAGI in the germline V gene. V was shortened by 5 bases and J by 3 bases, with 2 bases between the two germline ends. The CDR3 is 10 amino acids. The CDR3 protein is CASSGYEQYF. The CDR3 DNA sequence: TGTGCCAGCAGTGGCTACGAGCAGTACTTC.

This sequence joins TRBV29-1 and TRBJ2-1; TRBD1 agrees at 8 bases. The length of the CDR3 is 16 residues. Germline trimming cut 3 bases from V and 2 bases from J; bases unmatched to any gene: 9. Germline loops: CDR1 SQVTM, CDR2 ANQGSEA. CDR3 amino acids: CSVDGIRGRPYNEQFF. The CDR3, as DNA: TGCAGCGTTGATGGGATCAGGGGGCGACCCTACAATGAGCAGTTCTTC.

The rearrangement links TRBV30 to TRBJ1-6; TRBD1 might be the D (5 bases). The CDR3 is 14 residues long. Trimming cost V 2 bases and J 5 bases, with 10 bases left between them. Germline V lookup: CDR1 GTSNPN, CDR2 SVGIG (reference sequence). In nucleotides, the CDR3 is TGTGCCTGGAGTAGGGACCCCAATAATTCACCCCTCCACTTT. Amino acid sequence: CAWSRDPNNSPLHF.

J is TRBJ2-2 and V is TRBV6-5; TRBD1 matches at 7 bases. Per the germline V gene, CDR1 is MNHEY and CDR2 is SVGAGI. The CDR3 runs to 13 residues. J lost 3 bases, V lost 10 bases, and 5 bases had no gene match. The CDR3: CATRDRDTGELFF. The CDR3 DNA reads as TGTGCCACCAGAGACAGGGACACCGGGGAGCTGTTTTTT.

The chain combines TRBV6-6 with TRBJ2-7; D remains unclear. V was pared by 0 bases and J by 0 bases, with 9 bases between. CDR1 and CDR2 (germline): MNHNY, SVGAGI (reference sequence). CDR3 length: 15 residues. Here the CDR3 reads CASSYSSDGSYEQYF. The DNA for the CDR3 is TGTGCCAGCAGTTACTCATCGGACGGCTCCTACGAGCAGTACTTC.

In this sample, this clone turned up many times. The chain carries TRBV7-9 and TRBJ2-7, with 11 nucleotides matching TRBD1. The germline gives CDR1 SEHNR, CDR2 FQNEAQ (reference sequence). This CDR3 is built from 15 residues. Unmatched junction bases numbered 8, after V lost 5 bases and J lost 5 bases. The CDR3, as DNA: TGTGCCAGCAGCACCCTGGGACAGGGGGGCAACGAGCAGTACTTC. Amino acid sequence: CASSTLGQGGNEQYF.

This clone was seen more than once but under ten times. The gene calls are TRBV19 and TRBJ2-2; D not certain. The CDR3 is 13 amino acids. CDR1 and CDR2 from the germline V gene are LNHDA and SQIVND (reference sequence). Trimming pared 2 bases from V and 6 bases from J, leaving 7 bases between. The CDR3 loop reads CASSISRAGELFF. DNA for the CDR3: TGTGCCAGTAGTATAAGTAGGGCCGGGGAGCTGTTTTTT.

This rearrangement joins TRBV12-5 to TRBJ2-5, with D possibly TRBD2 on 5 matching bases. Per germline, CDR1 LGHNT and CDR2 FRNRAP. V lost 5 bases, J lost 13 bases, and 17 bases lay in between. The CDR3 runs 12 residues. The CDR3 bases are TGTGCTAGTGGTCGAGAACTAGGGAGCCTGTACTTC. The encoded protein is CASGRELGSLYF. The whole variable domain, remainder taken from reference TRBV12-5 and TRBJ2-5, is DARVTQTPRHKVTEMGQEVTMRCQPILGHNTVFWYRQTMMQGLELLAYFRNRAPLDDSGMPKDRFSAEMPDATLATLKIQPSEPRDSAVYFCASGRELGSLYFGPGTRLLVL.

This clone was detected only a few times. The chain is built from TRBV30 and TRBJ2-1, with D unclear. The CDR3 contains 16 residues. Trimming stripped 0 bases from V and 2 bases from J, with 14 bases between. Germline assignment: CDR1 GTSNPN and CDR2 SVGIG (reference sequence). For the CDR3, the DNA is TGTGCCTGGAGTGTACCCCTCAGAGATCCCTACAATGAGCAGTTCTTC. It is translated as CAWSVPLRDPYNEQFF.

This rearrangement joins TRBV21-1 to TRBJ2-7; the DNA was not used to check the table's D call, TRBD2. TRBV21-1 is a listed pseudogene. The CDR3 covers 15 residues. In DNA, the CDR3 is TGTGCCAGCAGTAGATTAGCTAGCGGGGTTGGCGAGCAGTACTTC. Translating gives CASSRLASGVGEQYF.

This chain connects TRBV4-3 to TRBJ2-7; the match to TRBD2 covers 8 bases. The CDR3 loop spans 15 amino acids. CDR1 LGHNA and CDR2 YSLEER come from the germline V gene. V gave up 3 bases and J gave up 4 bases; unmatched junction bases: 8. This CDR3 is CASSHSTSGLYEQYF. CDR3 bases: TGCGCCAGCAGCCATTCCACTAGCGGCCTTTACGAGCAGTACTTC.

The V call is TRBV2, the J call TRBJ2-3, with 10 bases that match TRBD1. With 6 bases clipped from V and 6 bases from J, the junction kept 6 bases outside the gene matches. Per germline, CDR1 SNHLY and CDR2 FYNNEI. The CDR3 runs 14 residues. The CDR3 loop reads CASRRDRGTDTQYF. The CDR3 coding sequence is TGTGCCAGCAGAAGGGACAGGGGAACGGATACGCAGTATTTT. Supplemented by reference TRBV2 and TRBJ2-3, the full variable domain reads EPEVTQTPSHQVTQMGQEVILRCVPISNHLYFYWYRQILGQKVEFLVSFYNNEISEKSEIFDDQFSVERPDGSNFTLKIRSTKLEDSAMYFCASRRDRGTDTQYFGPGTRLTVL.

This chain links TRBV28 with TRBJ2-7, with 9 bases lining up with TRBD1. This CDR3 is built from 16 residues. V was pared by 4 bases and J by 2 bases, with 9 bases of the junction left unmatched. Germline V gene sequence: CDR1 MDHEN, CDR2 SYDVKM. Here the CDR3 DNA reads TGTGCCAGCAGTTCGGGGACAGGGCAAGGGACCTACGAGCAGTACTTC. Translation: CASSSGTGQGTYEQYF. Filled out from reference TRBV28 and TRBJ2-7, the complete variable domain reads DVKVTQSSRYLVKRTGEKVFLECVQDMDHENMFWYRQDPGLGLRLIYFSYDVKMKEKGDIPEGYSVSREKKERFSLILESASTNQTSMYLCASSSGTGQGTYEQYFGPGTRLTVT.

The V call is TRBV29-1, the J call TRBJ2-7; perhaps TRBD1 as D (6 bases). Per the germline V gene, CDR1 is SQVTM and CDR2 is ANQGSEA. This CDR3 has 15 amino acids. Trimming cost V 5 bases and J 3 bases, with 20 bases left between them. The CDR3 region is CSVRGTLTGFYEQYF. The CDR3, as DNA: TGCAGCGTTAGGGGGACCTTGACAGGATTCTACGAGCAGTACTTC.

The rearrangement joins TRBV7-9 to TRBJ1-1; D may be TRBD1 (6 bases). Germline V gene data show CDR1 as SEHNR and CDR2 as FQNEAQ (reference sequence). V gave up 5 bases and J gave up 1 base, with 8 bases separating them. CDR3 length: 13 amino acids. CDR3 residues: CASSQGGNTEAFF. The DNA for the CDR3 is TGTGCCAGCAGCCAAGGGGGGAACACTGAAGCTTTCTTT.

The CDR3 sequence: CASSLTIQETQYF. The CDR3 region has the DNA TGTGCCAGCAGCTTAACTATCCAAGAGACCCAGTACTTC. The gene calls are TRBV7-9 and TRBJ2-5, with D hard to call. The CDR3 totals 13 residues. From germline, CDR1 is SEHNR and CDR2 FQNEAQ (reference sequence). Trimming took 2 bases from V and 1 from J, leaving 5 bases between them.

This chain uses TRBV9 with TRBJ1-2, with D possibly being TRBD1 (5 bases). The CDR3 totals 14 residues. The V end lost 5 bases, the J end lost 0 bases, and 11 bases lay between the germline ends. The V gene's germline CDR1 is SGDLS and CDR2 YYNGEE. This CDR3 reads CASSLTGTNYGYTF. As DNA, the CDR3 is TGTGCCAGCAGTCTTACAGGTACTAACTATGGCTACACCTTC.

J is TRBJ1-4 and V is TRBV29-1; 7 positions agree with TRBD1. Germline loops: CDR1 SQVTM, CDR2 ANQGSEA. V gave up 5 bases and J gave up 4 bases; unmatched junction bases: 4. This CDR3 contains 13 residues. CDR3 in amino acids: CSVSQGSNEKLFF. DNA for the CDR3: TGCAGCGTTTCACAGGGGAGTAATGAAAAACTGTTTTTT.

The chain is built from TRBV5-6 and TRBJ1-2; D is unresolved. The ends were cut back, 0 bases at V and 7 bases at J, with 16 bases in the middle. The germline V gene has CDR1 SGHDT and CDR2 YYEEEE. This CDR3 contains 15 residues. CDR3 amino acids: CASSLEVPRVSGYTF. In DNA, the CDR3 is TGTGCCAGCAGCTTGGAAGTACCGAGGGTTTCTGGCTACACCTTC.

This clone was picked up many times. The chain joins TRBV19 to TRBJ2-1; 12 bases map to TRBD2. Unmatched junction bases numbered 4, after V lost 6 bases and J lost 4 bases. Germline CDR1 LNHDA, CDR2 SQIVND (reference sequence). This CDR3 is 15 amino acids long. CDR3 nucleotide sequence: TGTGCCAGTAGGACTAGCGGGGGACCATACAATGAGCAGTTCTTC. As protein: CASRTSGGPYNEQFF.

The chain uses TRBV5-1 and TRBJ1-6; a possible D gene is TRBD1 (5 bases). There are 15 residues in the CDR3. V gave up 0 bases and J gave up 6 bases, with 10 bases separating them. Germline V gives CDR1 SGHRS, CDR2 YFSETQ. CDR3 nucleotide sequence: TGCGCCAGCAGCTTGGCACAGGCCCGTAATTCACCCCTCCACTTT. As protein: CASSLAQARNSPLHF.